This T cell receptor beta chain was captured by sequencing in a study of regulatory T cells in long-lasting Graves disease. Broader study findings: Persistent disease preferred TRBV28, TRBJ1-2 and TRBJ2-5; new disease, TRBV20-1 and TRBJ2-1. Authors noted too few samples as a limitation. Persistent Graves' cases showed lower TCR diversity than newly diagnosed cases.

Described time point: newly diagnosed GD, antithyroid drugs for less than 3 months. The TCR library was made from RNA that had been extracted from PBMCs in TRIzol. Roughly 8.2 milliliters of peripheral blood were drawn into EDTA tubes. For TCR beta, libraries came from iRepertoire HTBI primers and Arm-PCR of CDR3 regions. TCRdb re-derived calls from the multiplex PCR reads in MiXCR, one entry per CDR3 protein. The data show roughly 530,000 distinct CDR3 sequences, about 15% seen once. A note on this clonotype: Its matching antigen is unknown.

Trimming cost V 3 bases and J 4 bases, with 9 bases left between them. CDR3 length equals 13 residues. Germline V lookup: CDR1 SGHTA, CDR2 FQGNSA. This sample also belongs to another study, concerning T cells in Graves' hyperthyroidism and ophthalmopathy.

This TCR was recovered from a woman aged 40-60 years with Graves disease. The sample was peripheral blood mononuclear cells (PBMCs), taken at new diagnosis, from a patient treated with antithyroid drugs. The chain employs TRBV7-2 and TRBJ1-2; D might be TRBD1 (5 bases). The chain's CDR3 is CASSFGATYGYTF. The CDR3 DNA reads TGTGCCAGCAGCTTCGGGGCTACCTATGGCTACACCTTC.